Described below is a single T cell receptor beta chain sequence and its context. TRB amplification used around 260 ng of peripheral blood genomic DNA. This entry is derived from a study of T cell clusters in autoimmune cytopenias. The overall study: Per sample, median TRB depth was approximately 48,000 reads, yielding a median about 2,500 distinct clonotypes.

This CDR3 region has 13 residues. Germline CDR1 reads SGHRS; CDR2 reads YFSETQ. TRB rearrangements were amplified by touch-down multiplex PCR with mixed TRB-A/B primers. TCRdb reprocessed the multiplex PCR reads; each CDR3 protein has one entry and no DNA is given. This listing includes approximately 7,500 distinct CDR3 sequences. This same sample was also part of a study on T cell repertoires in aging, cancer and after chemotherapy. Turning to that study: These repertoire data do not allow conclusions about immunological memory after chemotherapy.

The rearrangement links TRBV5-1 to TRBJ2-1; the TCRdb call, TRBD2, lacks DNA for checking. This receptor was identified in a human donor with an autoimmune cytopenia or autoimmune hepatitis (not recorded which). Material: peripheral blood. CDR3 sequence: CASRSSGGNEQFF.